This T cell receptor beta chain was profiled in a study of T cells in Graves' hyperthyroidism and ophthalmopathy. Study background: Peripheral blood was obtained at initial diagnosis, preceding any treatment.

RNA transcripts provided the source from which TCR beta CDR3 regions were amplified. A first-round RT-PCR of the TCR CDR3 used the HTBI primer set. TCRdb analysed the multiplex PCR reads with MiXCR anew, one entry per CDR3 protein. The data contain 380,000 or so distinct CDR3 sequences, around 13% of them seen just once; the ten biggest clones take up roughly 24%. Study-wide findings and caveats: The blood repertoire included most of the expanded thyroid clonotypes above 0.001.

As for this clonotype: Its antigen remains unidentified.

This receptor was identified in a woman in her 30s with Graves' hyperthyroidism. The sample consisted of blood.

CDR3 DNA sequence: TGTGCCAGCAGCCAAGTTGGACCAGTTAGCTCCTACGAGCAGTACTTC. Its translation is CASSQVGPVSSYEQYF. This sequence joins TRBV14 and TRBJ2-7; no clear D gene. The CDR3 runs to 16 residues. Trimming removed 1 base from V and 0 bases from J, with 13 bases in between. Germline V gene data show CDR1 as SGHDN and CDR2 as FVKESK.